Shown below are 5 T cell receptor beta chains from a single sample sequenced in a study of Ad26.COV2.S vaccination and SARS-CoV-2 variants. Method: immunoSEQ multiplex PCR; TCRdb's copy keeps in-frame clones and lacks some. Among 180,000 or so clones listed, roughly 89% were seen once. The specimen comprised peripheral blood, sampled after recovery from COVID-19. Receptors were obtained from a human donor who had recovered from COVID-19.

The rearrangement joins TRBV7-2 to TRBJ2-2; D unresolved. The length of the CDR3 is 11 residues. V gave up 5 bases and J gave up 10 bases, with 8 bases separating them. The germline gives CDR1 SGHTA, CDR2 FQGNSA. This CDR3 is CASSRRQELFF. CDR3 sequence (DNA): TGTGCCAGCAGCCGCCGACAGGAGCTGTTTTTT.

This chain connects TRBV7-2 to TRBJ2-1, with TRBD2 as a possible D gene (6 bases). V lost 4 bases and J lost 3, with 13 bases in between. Germline CDR1 and CDR2: SGHTA and FQGNSA. CDR3 length equals 15 residues. The CDR3 spells CASSSSGTLYNEQFF. For the CDR3, the DNA is TGTGCCAGCAGCTCCTCCGGGACTCTCTACAATGAGCAGTTCTTC.

The chain joins TRBV7-2 to TRBJ2-3; D is undetermined. Trimming stripped 5 bases from V and 2 bases from J, with 11 bases between. Germline assignment: CDR1 SGHTA and CDR2 FQGNSA. The CDR3 runs 14 residues. The CDR3 protein is CASSPRGPTDTQYF. As DNA, the CDR3 is TGTGCCAGCAGCCCTAGAGGACCCACAGATACGCAGTATTTT.

This clone came up a few times. V gene TRBV2 combines with J gene TRBJ1-5; TRBD1 matches at 7 bases. This CDR3 spans 14 amino acids. Germline lookup yields CDR1 SNHLY and CDR2 FYNNEI. With V trimmed by 6 bases and J by 4 bases, 6 bases remained unmatched. The DNA for the CDR3 is TGTGCCAGCAGGGTGGACAGGACTAATCAGCCCCAGCATTTT. Residues: CASRVDRTNQPQHF.

This clone has only a few counts. The V gene is TRBV3-1 (or the pseudogene TRBV3-2), the J gene TRBJ2-5; D is perhaps TRBD1 (6 bases). The CDR3 runs 11 residues. V lost 5 bases to trimming and J lost 5 bases, with 6 bases between them. The V gene's germline CDR1 is LGHDT and CDR2 YNNKEL (reference sequence). DNA for the CDR3: TGTGCCAGCAGCACAGGGGAGACCCAGTACTTC. Protein sequence: CASSTGETQYF.